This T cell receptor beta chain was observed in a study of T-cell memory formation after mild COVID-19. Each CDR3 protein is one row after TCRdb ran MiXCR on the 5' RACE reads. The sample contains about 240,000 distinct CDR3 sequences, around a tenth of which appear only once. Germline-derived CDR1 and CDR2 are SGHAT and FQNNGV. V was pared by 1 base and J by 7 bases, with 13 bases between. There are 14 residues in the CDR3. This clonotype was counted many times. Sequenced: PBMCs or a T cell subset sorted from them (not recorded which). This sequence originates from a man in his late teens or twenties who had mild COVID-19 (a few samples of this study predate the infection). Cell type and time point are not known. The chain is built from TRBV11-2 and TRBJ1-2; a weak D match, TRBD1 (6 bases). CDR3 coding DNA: TGTGCCAGCAGCTTAGTCCCAGGGGATGGTGGCTACACCTTC. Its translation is CASSLVPGDGGYTF.